One sample yielded the 8 T cell receptor beta chains listed below, sequenced in a study of siplizumab effects on memory and regulatory T cells. Clones were read by immunoSEQ multiplex PCR, and TCRdb kept only the in-frame ones, dropping some. Altogether some 97,000 clones are present, roughly 93% being singletons, with the ten largest covering 1% to 1.5%. The sequencing input was non-Treg CD4+ T cells sorted from blood. These receptors were obtained from a human donor in good health.

The V and J genes are TRBV5-8 and TRBJ2-5, with D hard to call. CDR1 is SGHTS and CDR2 is YDEGEE in the germline V gene. Trimming pared 1 base from V and 5 bases from J, leaving 9 bases between. The CDR3 is made up of 13 amino acids. CDR3 nucleotide sequence: TGTGCCAGCAGCTTGTTCAGGAAGGAGACCCAGTACTTC. Encoded protein: CASSLFRKETQYF.

The V call is TRBV15, the J call TRBJ2-7; 9 bases align to TRBD2. The germline gives CDR1 LNHNV, CDR2 YYDKDF (reference sequence). This CDR3 is 16 amino acids long. V lost 1 base to trimming and J lost 5 bases; unmatched junction nucleotides: 9. CDR3 in DNA: TGTGCCACCAGCAGAGGGATTAGCGGGAGTAAAAACGAGCAGTACTTC. It is translated as CATSRGISGSKNEQYF.

The chain links TRBV28 to TRBJ1-4; D might be TRBD1 (5 bases). CDR1 is MDHEN and CDR2 is SYDVKM in the germline V gene. Trimming removed 5 bases from V and 7 bases from J, with 8 bases in between. This CDR3 region has 12 residues. The CDR3 DNA sequence: TGTGCCAGCAGTGGGGCGGGTGAAAAACTGTTTTTT. Translation: CASSGAGEKLFF.

On this clone: One end of the junction fails to match germline, which may point to a read error. The V call is TRBV6-6, the J call TRBJ2-7; TRBD2 agrees at 10 bases. Germline CDR1 reads MNHNY; CDR2 reads SVGAGI (reference sequence). The CDR3 sequence is 13 residues long. The CDR3 sequence: CASSYSSFEREGF. The CDR3 nucleotides read TGTGCCAGCAGTTACTCGAGTTTTGAGCGGGAGGGCTTC.

The chain is built from TRBV29-1 and TRBJ2-3, with TRBD1 identical over 7 bases. Germline-derived CDR1 and CDR2 are SQVTM and ANQGSEA. Trimming at V came to 6 bases and at J to 1 base, leaving 4 bases not matched to a gene. This CDR3 comprises 13 residues. CDR3 residues: CSVGTAGTDTQYF. CDR3 in DNA: TGCAGCGTGGGGACAGCGGGCACAGATACGCAGTATTTT.

The chain is built from TRBV19 and TRBJ2-1, with D perhaps TRBD1 (6 bases). V lost 1 base and J 10 bases, leaving 11 bases between the germline ends. This CDR3 is built from 13 residues. The germline V gene encodes CDR1 LNHDA and CDR2 SQIVND (reference sequence). CDR3 sequence reads: CASSIGQGLEQFF. The CDR3 bases are TGTGCCAGTAGTATAGGGCAGGGGTTGGAGCAGTTCTTC.

This chain joins TRBV5-1 and TRBJ2-2; 7 positions match TRBD2. This CDR3 contains 15 residues. Trimming removed 5 bases from V and 2 bases from J; junction bases left unmatched: 6. CDR1 and CDR2 from the germline V gene are SGHRS and YFSETQ. The CDR3 DNA reads TGCGCCAGCAGTTGGGGGGGTCTCAACACCGGGGAGCTGTTTTTT. Translating gives CASSWGGLNTGELFF.

The V call is TRBV19, the J call TRBJ1-1; D perhaps matches TRBD1 (5 bases). Trimming stripped 3 bases from V and 9 bases from J, with 11 bases between. Germline V CDR1 and CDR2: LNHDA, SQIVND (reference sequence). This CDR3 contains 12 residues. DNA of the CDR3: TGTGCCAGTAGTATTCTGGGGGGAAAAGCTTTCTTT. Its translation: CASSILGGKAFF. Together with reference TRBV19 and TRBJ1-1, the CDR3 gives the full variable domain: DGGITQSPKYLFRKEGQNVTLSCEQNLNHDAMYWYRQDPGQGLRLIYYSQIVNDFQKGDIAEGYSVSREKKESFPLTVTSAQKNPTAFYLCASSILGGKAFFGQGTRLTVV.